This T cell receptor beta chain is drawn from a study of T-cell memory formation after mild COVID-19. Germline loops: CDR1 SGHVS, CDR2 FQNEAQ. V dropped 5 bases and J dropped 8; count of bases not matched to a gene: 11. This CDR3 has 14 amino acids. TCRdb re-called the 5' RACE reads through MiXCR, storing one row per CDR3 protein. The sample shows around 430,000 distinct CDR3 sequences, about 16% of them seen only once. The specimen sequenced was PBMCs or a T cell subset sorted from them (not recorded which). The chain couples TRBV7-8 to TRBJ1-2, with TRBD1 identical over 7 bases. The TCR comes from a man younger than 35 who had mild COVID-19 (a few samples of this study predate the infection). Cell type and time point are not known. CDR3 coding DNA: TGTGCCAGCAGCCAGGCGGGACAGACCTCAGGCTACACCTTC. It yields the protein CASSQAGQTSGYTF.